One and the same sample provided the 26 T cell receptor beta chains below, sequenced in a study of shared clonotypes between healthy human individuals. Generated by immunoSEQ multiplex PCR, the TCRdb table keeps only in-frame clones and is missing some. The sample carries over a million clones, 70% to 80% recorded once. The sample comprised memory CD4+ T cells sorted from blood. Subset reported: CD45RA-negative fraction. The receptors come from a man between 18 and 29 years old in good health.

The rearrangement joins TRBV6-1 to TRBJ2-7; D may match TRBD1 or TRBD2 (5 bases each). V was clipped by 6 bases and J by 6 bases, with 15 bases between them. CDR1 MNHNS and CDR2 SASEGT come from the germline V gene. The CDR3 has 13 residues. CDR3 residues: CASRRGPEGEQYF. CDR3 DNA: TGTGCCAGCAGAAGGGGACCAGAGGGCGAGCAGTACTTC.

This chain connects TRBV2 to TRBJ2-7; D is ambiguous. Trimming took 3 bases from V and 6 from J, leaving 9 bases between them. The CDR3 spans 12 residues. Germline-derived CDR1 and CDR2 are SNHLY and FYNNEI. The chain's CDR3 is CASSEPPSEQYF. CDR3 in DNA: TGTGCCAGCAGTGAGCCCCCCTCCGAGCAGTACTTC.

V gene TRBV30 combines with J gene TRBJ1-2, with D unresolved. The V and J ends lost 1 base and 5 bases respectively, with 8 bases between them. Germline V CDR1 and CDR2: GTSNPN, SVGIG (reference sequence). The CDR3 contains 12 residues. The CDR3 protein is CAWSGTEYGYTF. The CDR3 coding sequence is TGTGCCTGGAGTGGCACAGAGTATGGCTACACCTTC.

The chain is built from TRBV13 and TRBJ1-2; D uncertain. This CDR3 has 15 amino acids. The V and J ends lost 3 bases and 2 bases respectively, with 13 bases between them. Germline CDR1 PRHDT, CDR2 FYEKMQ (reference sequence). CDR3 loop: CASSFGVRENYGYTF. As DNA, the CDR3 is TGTGCCAGCAGCTTTGGGGTTCGGGAGAACTATGGCTACACCTTC.

DNA for the CDR3: TGCGCCAGCAGCGAACTACGGAGGGCAGATACGCAGTATTTT. Translation: CASSELRRADTQYF. This chain uses TRBV5-1 with TRBJ2-3; possibly TRBD2 for D (6 bases). The germline V gene has CDR1 SGHRS and CDR2 YFSETQ. CDR3 size: 14 residues. Trimming removed 4 bases at V and 4 bases at J, with 13 bases between.

This clone was detected only once. The chain uses TRBV2 and TRBJ2-1, with unresolved D. This CDR3 spans 13 amino acids. The V and J ends lost 11 bases and 5 bases respectively, with 16 bases between them. CDR1 and CDR2 from the germline V gene are SNHLY and FYNNEI. The CDR3 is CASGWQSNNEQFF. The CDR3 nucleotides are TGTGCCTCCGGGTGGCAGTCGAACAATGAGCAGTTCTTC.

In nucleotides, the CDR3 is TGTGCCAGCAGTTACTCGCGCAGGGGGCTATACGAGCAGTACTTC. This codes for CASSYSRRGLYEQYF. This sequence joins TRBV6-5 and TRBJ2-7, with TRBD1 matching over 8 bases. The junction had 5 bases not matched to a gene; V was cut back by 0 bases and J by 4 bases. CDR3 length: 15 residues. Germline assignment: CDR1 MNHEY and CDR2 SVGAGI.

The chain is built from TRBV5-5 and TRBJ2-5; weak D call: TRBD1 (6 bases). The CDR3 covers 16 residues. V was trimmed by 1 base and J by 3 bases, leaving 16 bases between them. Germline values: CDR1 SGHKS, CDR2 YYEKEE (reference sequence). The DNA for the CDR3 is TGTGCCAGCAGCTTGTATAGTACAGGGATAGAAGAGACCCAGTACTTC. Its protein product is CASSLYSTGIEETQYF.

The V call is TRBV18, the J call TRBJ1-6, with D possibly being TRBD1 (6 bases). From germline, CDR1 is KGHSH and CDR2 LQKENI. The CDR3 is made up of 14 amino acids. Trimming pared 6 bases from V and 9 bases from J, leaving 15 bases between. CDR3 amino acids: CASSLDRSSSPLHF. The DNA of the CDR3 is TGTGCCAGCTCCCTCGACAGGTCGAGTTCACCCCTCCACTTT.

This clone is a singleton in its sample. The V and J genes are TRBV12-5 and TRBJ2-2; 7 bases line up with TRBD1. Germline values: CDR1 LGHNT, CDR2 FRNRAP. V shed 2 bases, J shed 6 bases, and the junction held 9 bases outside the gene matches. This CDR3 spans 16 amino acids. CDR3 loop: CASGLPPRQGAGELFF. The CDR3 DNA is TGTGCTAGTGGTTTGCCCCCTAGACAGGGAGCCGGGGAGCTGTTTTTT.

The rearrangement joins TRBV10-2 to TRBJ2-1; TRBD2 aligns across 13 bases. CDR3 length: 15 amino acids. CDR1 is WSHSY, CDR2 SAAADI, per germline. Germline trimming cut 8 bases from V and 7 bases from J; bases unmatched to any gene: 8. CDR3 sequence (DNA): TGCGCCAGCGGGGGCGGGACTAGCGGGACGAATGAGCAGTTCTTC. This translates into CASGGGTSGTNEQFF.

As regards this clone: One junction end does not reproduce the germline sequence, and a read error may be involved. This sequence joins TRBV7-7 and TRBJ2-7, with D perhaps TRBD1 or TRBD2 (5 bases each). In germline, CDR1 is SSHAT, CDR2 FNYEAQ (reference sequence). This CDR3 spans 13 amino acids. CDR3 coding DNA: TGTGCTAGCAGCCTAGGGGAGAGTGCCGAGCAGTACTTC. It translates to CASSLGESAEQYF.

This clone was observed once. Other nucleotide sequences from this sample produce the same CDR3. V is TRBV9 and J is TRBJ1-2, with 7 bases identical to TRBD1. Germline CDR1 is SGDLS and CDR2 is YYNGEE. This CDR3 is built from 13 residues. V lost 3 bases, J lost 7 bases, and 6 bases stayed unmatched. The CDR3 DNA sequence: TGTGCCAGCAGCGCGAGACAGGGACCTGGCTACACCTTC. This gives the protein CASSARQGPGYTF. The whole variable domain, remainder taken from reference TRBV9 and TRBJ1-2, is DSGVTQTPKHLITATGQRVTLRCSPRSGDLSVYWYQQSLDQGLQFLIQYYNGEERAKGNILERFSAQQFPDLHSELNLSSLELGDSALYFCASSARQGPGYTFGSGTRLTVV.

The chain employs TRBV30 and TRBJ2-3, with a tentative D call TRBD1 (5 bases). This CDR3 is built from 15 residues. CDR1 and CDR2 from the germline V gene are GTSNPN and SVGIG (reference sequence). Trimming cost V 5 bases and J 0 bases, with 15 bases left between them. The CDR3 region is CAWSRVGKSTDTQYF. The CDR3 nucleotides read TGTGCCTGGTCCAGGGTAGGGAAGAGCACAGATACGCAGTATTTT.

Concerning this clone itself: The same CDR3 arises from other DNA sequences in this sample as well. The chain recombines TRBV15 with TRBJ1-3; D is unclear. Germline CDR1 is LNHNV and CDR2 is YYDKDF (reference sequence). V was pared by 0 bases and J by 0 bases, with 6 bases between. This CDR3 has 15 amino acids. CDR3 protein: CATSRDPGSGNTIYF. For the CDR3, the DNA is TGTGCCACCAGCAGAGATCCGGGCTCTGGAAACACCATATATTTT.

CDR3 coding DNA: TGTGCCAGCGCGGCGGGACAGCAATTCCAAGAGACCCAGTACTTC. Translating gives CASAAGQQFQETQYF. The J gene is TRBJ2-5, the V gene TRBV7-8; tentative D call: TRBD1 (7 bases). V lost 8 bases, J lost 1 base, and 17 bases lay in between. The CDR3 covers 15 residues. Germline CDR1 is SGHVS and CDR2 is FQNEAQ.

The chain links TRBV7-2 to TRBJ1-5, with 7 bases identical to TRBD1. Trimming at V came to 4 bases and at J to 7 bases, leaving 4 bases not matched to a gene. In germline, CDR1 is SGHTA, CDR2 FQGNSA. This CDR3 is 13 amino acids long. The DNA for the CDR3 is TGTGCCAGCAGCTCCGACAGGGAACAGCCCCAGCATTTT. Translating gives CASSSDREQPQHF.

This chain links TRBV7-2 with TRBJ1-2, with D unclear. Germline lookup yields CDR1 SGHTA and CDR2 FQGNSA. The V end was cut by 1 base, the J end by 2 bases, with 8 bases between. The CDR3 sequence is 14 residues long. For the CDR3, the DNA is TGTGCCAGCAGCTTAGTCGGCGGAAACTATGGCTACACCTTC. It specifies CASSLVGGNYGYTF.

This clone was seen a handful of times. The chain links TRBV28 to TRBJ1-5; D is perhaps TRBD1 (5 bases). The CDR3 has 13 residues. The germline gives CDR1 MDHEN, CDR2 SYDVKM. Trimming stripped 5 bases from V and 7 bases from J, with 12 bases between. Here the CDR3 reads CASSPGLRQPQHF. The DNA for the CDR3 is TGTGCCAGCAGTCCAGGGTTGCGACAGCCCCAGCATTTT. Full variable domain (outside the CDR3, taken from reference TRBV28 and TRBJ1-5): DVKVTQSSRYLVKRTGEKVFLECVQDMDHENMFWYRQDPGLGLRLIYFSYDVKMKEKGDIPEGYSVSREKKERFSLILESASTNQTSMYLCASSPGLRQPQHFGDGTRLSIL.

This clone was seen a handful of times. The chain couples TRBV29-1 to TRBJ1-1; D uncertain. CDR1 SQVTM and CDR2 ANQGSEA come from the germline V gene. This CDR3 comprises 13 residues. Trimming shortened V by 3 bases and J by 1 base, and 9 bases separated the two germline ends. The CDR3 DNA is TGCAGCGTTGATAATGGGCAGAACACTGAAGCTTTCTTT. Its protein product is CSVDNGQNTEAFF.

The V gene is TRBV6-6, the J gene TRBJ1-6, with D maybe TRBD1 (6 bases). V lost 4 bases to trimming and J lost 10 bases, with 11 bases between them. The germline V gene has CDR1 MNHNY and CDR2 SVGAGI (reference sequence). The CDR3 is 13 residues long. The CDR3 is CASSSGQNSPLHF. As DNA, the CDR3 is TGTGCCAGCAGTTCGGGACAAAACTCACCCCTCCACTTT.

This chain links TRBV7-8 with TRBJ2-7, with 9 nucleotides matching TRBD1. Germline V gene sequence: CDR1 SGHVS, CDR2 FQNEAQ. The J segment lost 5 bases and the V segment lost 6 bases, leaving 5 bases of the junction unmatched. This CDR3 region has 13 residues. This chain's CDR3 is CASRLRDRDEQYF. The CDR3 DNA reads TGTGCCAGCAGGCTCCGGGACAGGGACGAGCAGTACTTC.

The J gene is TRBJ2-7, the V gene TRBV19; D not resolved. The CDR3 sequence is 12 residues long. The V gene lost 4 bases and the J gene lost 6 bases, with 10 bases spanning the gap. The germline CDR1 and CDR2 sequences are LNHDA and SQIVND (reference sequence). This CDR3 reads CASSRTQAEQYF. DNA for the CDR3: TGTGCCAGTAGTAGAACACAAGCCGAGCAGTACTTC. Filled out from reference TRBV19 and TRBJ2-7, the complete variable domain reads DGGITQSPKYLFRKEGQNVTLSCEQNLNHDAMYWYRQDPGQGLRLIYYSQIVNDFQKGDIAEGYSVSREKKESFPLTVTSAQKNPTAFYLCASSRTQAEQYFGPGTRLTVT.

This chain connects TRBV28 to TRBJ1-3; possibly TRBD1 for D (6 bases). Trimming left V 8 bases short and J 2 bases short, with 10 bases between. The CDR3 extends over 13 amino acids. Per the germline V gene, CDR1 is MDHEN and CDR2 is SYDVKM. The CDR3 DNA follows: TGTGCCAGCGAGACAGGTGCTGGAAACACCATATATTTT. Translating gives CASETGAGNTIYF.

The chain couples TRBV4-3 to TRBJ2-3; D perhaps matches TRBD2 (6 bases). The V gene's germline CDR1 is LGHNA and CDR2 YSLEER. The length of the CDR3 is 18 residues. Between the trimmed V and J ends, which lost 0 bases and 1 base, there was a span of 17 bases. The CDR3 coding sequence is TGCGCCAGCAGCCAAGACCTTCTGGGGGGTGACGGCACAGATACGCAGTATTTT. This translates into CASSQDLLGGDGTDTQYF.

In DNA, the CDR3 is TGTGCCAGCAGCCCTAAGGGGAGACGGCAGCCCCAGCATTTT. Residues: CASSPKGRRQPQHF. This rearrangement joins TRBV28 to TRBJ1-5; D might be TRBD1 (5 bases). Germline V gives CDR1 MDHEN, CDR2 SYDVKM. The CDR3 extends over 14 amino acids. The ends were cut back, 6 bases at V and 7 bases at J, with 16 bases in the middle.